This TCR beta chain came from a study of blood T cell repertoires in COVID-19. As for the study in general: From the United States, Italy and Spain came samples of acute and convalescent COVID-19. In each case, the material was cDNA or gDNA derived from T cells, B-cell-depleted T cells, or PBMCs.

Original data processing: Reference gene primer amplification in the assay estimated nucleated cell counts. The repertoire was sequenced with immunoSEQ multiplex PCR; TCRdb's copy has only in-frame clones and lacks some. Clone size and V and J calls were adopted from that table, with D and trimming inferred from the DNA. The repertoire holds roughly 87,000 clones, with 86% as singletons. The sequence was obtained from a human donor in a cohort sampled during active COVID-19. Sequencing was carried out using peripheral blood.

The CDR3 spells CASSPGGTDNIDTQYF. CDR3 coding DNA: TGCGCCAGCAGCCCTGGTGGGACAGATAATATCGATACGCAGTATTTT. V gene TRBV5-1 combines with J gene TRBJ2-3; the match to TRBD1 covers 7 bases. Germline CDR1 is SGHRS and CDR2 is YFSETQ. Germline trimming cut 4 bases from V and 6 bases from J; bases unmatched to any gene: 14. CDR3 length equals 16 residues.